This is a list of T cell receptor beta chains from one sample in a study of T cells in Graves' hyperthyroidism and ophthalmopathy. TCRdb ran MiXCR on the multiplex PCR reads and lists one entry per CDR3 protein. The sample carries 700,000 or so distinct CDR3 sequences, around 17% recorded once. The specimen sequenced was blood. The receptors come from a man between 18 and 29 years old with Graves' hyperthyroidism. Each CDR3 is given with its conserved first and last residue. Fields, in order: clone size, V gene, J gene, D gene, CDR3 DNA, CDR3 protein. The D gene is left open where the match is weak. Clone size is stated in some rows and not others, as once, few, many or a class when expanded.

abundance: NA
v_gene: TRBV9
j_gene: TRBJ1-4
d_gene: NA
CDR3nt: TGTGCCAGCAGCGTATATGGAGTCGCTCATGAAAAACTGTTTTTT
CDR3aa: CASSVYGVAHEKLFF

abundance: few
v_gene: TRBV20-1
j_gene: TRBJ2-5
d_gene: TRBD1
CDR3nt: TGCAGTGCTGGGGACAGGGAAAGATTCCAAGAGACCAAGTACTTC
CDR3aa: CSAGDRERFQETKYF

abundance: NA
v_gene: TRBV5-6
j_gene: TRBJ2-1
d_gene: TRBD2
CDR3nt: TGTGCCAGCAGCTTGGTGGCGGGGGGCAGTGAGCAGTTCTTC
CDR3aa: CASSLVAGGSEQFF

abundance: few
v_gene: TRBV2
j_gene: TRBJ1-3
d_gene: TRBD1
CDR3nt: TGTGCCAGCGGGACAGGGGAACGCATATATTTT
CDR3aa: CASGTGERIYF

abundance: many
v_gene: TRBV12-3/TRBV12-4
j_gene: TRBJ1-4
d_gene: TRBD1
CDR3nt: TGTGCCAGCAGTCCCGGGACAGGGGTTGAAAAACTGTTTTTT
CDR3aa: CASSPGTGVEKLFF

abundance: many
v_gene: TRBV6-5
j_gene: TRBJ2-7
d_gene: NA
CDR3nt: TGTGCCAGCAGTTACTTTGAGGGGAGCTACGAGCAGTACTTC
CDR3aa: CASSYFEGSYEQYF

abundance: many
v_gene: TRBV3-1
j_gene: TRBJ2-3
d_gene: TRBD2
CDR3nt: TGTGCCAGCAGCAGGACTAGCGGGATAGCAGATACGCAGTATTTT
CDR3aa: CASSRTSGIADTQYF

abundance: few
v_gene: TRBV27
j_gene: TRBJ2-7
d_gene: TRBD2
CDR3nt: TGTGCCAGCAGTTTGGGGGCTAGCGGGGGGGACGAGCAGTACTTC
CDR3aa: CASSLGASGGDEQYF

abundance: NA
v_gene: TRBV4-1
j_gene: TRBJ2-7
d_gene: TRBD1
CDR3nt: TGCGCCAGCAGCTACCGGGACAGGGCGTCTGGGGAGCAGTACTTC
CDR3aa: CASSYRDRASGEQYF

abundance: NA
v_gene: TRBV7-9
j_gene: TRBJ2-7
d_gene: NA
CDR3nt: TGTGCCTTGGGAGTAGGGTACGAGCAGTACTTC
CDR3aa: CALGVGYEQYF

abundance: many
v_gene: TRBV2
j_gene: TRBJ2-6
d_gene: TRBD1
CDR3nt: TGTGCCAGCAGTGGACGGACAGGGGGCGCTTATGGGGCCAACGTCCTGACTTTC
CDR3aa: CASSGRTGGAYGANVLTF

abundance: many
v_gene: TRBV2
j_gene: TRBJ2-1
d_gene: NA
CDR3nt: TGTGCCAGCAGTGAGGTAGGCACACAAAGGGGAAATGAGCAGTTCTTC
CDR3aa: CASSEVGTQRGNEQFF

abundance: few
v_gene: TRBV19
j_gene: TRBJ2-7
d_gene: NA
CDR3nt: TGTGCCAGTAGTATTTTGGGGAATCTCCACGAGCAGTACTTC
CDR3aa: CASSILGNLHEQYF

abundance: NA
v_gene: TRBV7-2
j_gene: TRBJ2-1
d_gene: NA
CDR3nt: TGTGCCAGCAGCTTAGCGTACCGTGACAATGAGCAGTTCTTC
CDR3aa: CASSLAYRDNEQFF

abundance: many
v_gene: TRBV6-1
j_gene: TRBJ2-7
d_gene: NA
CDR3nt: TGTGCCAGCAGTGTTGCAGCCCTGGACCCTTACGAGCAGTACTTC
CDR3aa: CASSVAALDPYEQYF

abundance: NA
v_gene: TRBV19
j_gene: TRBJ2-1
d_gene: NA
CDR3nt: TGTGCCAGTAGTATAGGGACCGACTCCAATGAGCAGTTCTTC
CDR3aa: CASSIGTDSNEQFF

abundance: many
v_gene: TRBV20-1
j_gene: TRBJ2-1
d_gene: TRBD2
CDR3nt: TGCAGTGCTAGAGTTTACTCGCGGGGGTCCTACAATGAGCAGTTCTTC
CDR3aa: CSARVYSRGSYNEQFF

abundance: many
v_gene: TRBV7-2
j_gene: TRBJ2-1
d_gene: TRBD2
CDR3nt: TGTGCCAGCAGCCCAGCGGGACCCTCCTACAATGAGCAGTTCTTC
CDR3aa: CASSPAGPSYNEQFF

abundance: many
v_gene: TRBV13
j_gene: TRBJ2-7
d_gene: NA
CDR3nt: TGTGCCAGCAGCTCCGGGACGCTGAGGGGCGAGCAGTACTTC
CDR3aa: CASSSGTLRGEQYF

abundance: NA
v_gene: TRBV5-6
j_gene: TRBJ2-7
d_gene: TRBD1
CDR3nt: TGTGCCAGCAGCTCGAAAGGACAGGGAGACTACGAGCAGTACTTC
CDR3aa: CASSSKGQGDYEQYF

abundance: few
v_gene: TRBV6-2/TRBV6-3
j_gene: TRBJ2-7
d_gene: TRBD1
CDR3nt: TGTGCCAGCTTACCGGGACAGGGGGCGTACAGCTCCTACGAGCAGTACTTC
CDR3aa: CASLPGQGAYSSYEQYF

abundance: NA
v_gene: TRBV28
j_gene: TRBJ1-3
d_gene: TRBD1
CDR3nt: TGTGCCAGCAGGCATACCGGGACAGGGTCCGGAAACACCATATATTTT
CDR3aa: CASRHTGTGSGNTIYF

abundance: NA
v_gene: TRBV7-9
j_gene: TRBJ2-3
d_gene: NA
CDR3nt: TGTGCCAGCAGCTTAGAGGGGAGAGCAGATACGCAGTATTTT
CDR3aa: CASSLEGRADTQYF

abundance: many
v_gene: TRBV12-3/TRBV12-4
j_gene: TRBJ2-7
d_gene: NA
CDR3nt: TGTGCCAGCAGTTTAGCGTACGCCAGGGATGCGTACGAGCAGTACTTC
CDR3aa: CASSLAYARDAYEQYF

abundance: few
v_gene: TRBV3-1
j_gene: TRBJ2-7
d_gene: NA
CDR3nt: TGTGCCAGCAGCCAAGGACTGGGAGCGGCGCCCTACGAGCAGTACTTC
CDR3aa: CASSQGLGAAPYEQYF

abundance: many
v_gene: TRBV11-2
j_gene: TRBJ1-1
d_gene: NA
CDR3nt: TGTGCCAGCAGCTTAGATCTAACAGTGGCTTTCTTT
CDR3aa: CASSLDLTVAFF

abundance: many
v_gene: TRBV12-3/TRBV12-4
j_gene: TRBJ2-2
d_gene: NA
CDR3nt: TGTGCCAGCAACAGGCTGGGGGCGAACACCGGGGAGCTGTTTTTT
CDR3aa: CASNRLGANTGELFF

abundance: NA
v_gene: TRBV9
j_gene: TRBJ2-5
d_gene: NA
CDR3nt: TGTGCCAGCAGCGTTACCGGGACCTACCAAGAGACCCAGTACTTC
CDR3aa: CASSVTGTYQETQYF

abundance: many
v_gene: TRBV7-2
j_gene: TRBJ1-6
d_gene: TRBD1
CDR3nt: TGTGCCAGCAGCCGGGACAGGAATAATTCACCCCTCCACTTT
CDR3aa: CASSRDRNNSPLHF

abundance: NA
v_gene: TRBV6-1
j_gene: TRBJ1-5
d_gene: NA
CDR3nt: TGTGCCAGCAGCAGAAAGGGGTTTCTGACCCAGCATTTT
CDR3aa: CASSRKGFLTQHF

abundance: NA
v_gene: TRBV12-5
j_gene: TRBJ2-2
d_gene: NA
CDR3nt: TGTGCTAGTGGTTTTCTGGAACTGAGGGGGACCGGGGAGCTGTTTTTT
CDR3aa: CASGFLELRGTGELFF

abundance: many
v_gene: TRBV18
j_gene: TRBJ2-2
d_gene: NA
CDR3nt: TGTGCCAGCTCACCACCGAAATTGGGATACGGGGAGCTGTTTTTT
CDR3aa: CASSPPKLGYGELFF

abundance: NA
v_gene: TRBV29-1
j_gene: TRBJ2-1
d_gene: TRBD2
CDR3nt: TGCAGCGTTGAGGGCCGCCTAGCGGGAGGCTACAATGAGCAGTTCTTC
CDR3aa: CSVEGRLAGGYNEQFF

abundance: many
v_gene: TRBV28
j_gene: TRBJ2-1
d_gene: TRBD2
CDR3nt: TGTGCCAGCAAGGAGGCTAGCGGGAACCCCTCATACAATGAGCAGTTCTTC
CDR3aa: CASKEASGNPSYNEQFF

abundance: NA
v_gene: TRBV12-3/TRBV12-4
j_gene: TRBJ2-2
d_gene: TRBD1
CDR3nt: TGTGCCAGCAGTATGACAGGGGATGACACCGGGGAGCTGTTTTTT
CDR3aa: CASSMTGDDTGELFF

abundance: many
v_gene: TRBV7-3
j_gene: TRBJ2-2
d_gene: NA
CDR3nt: TGTGCCAGCAGCTCATATTCCGGGGAGCTGTTTTTT
CDR3aa: CASSSYSGELFF

abundance: NA
v_gene: TRBV7-2
j_gene: TRBJ2-7
d_gene: NA
CDR3nt: TGTGCCAGCAGCTTAGGGTTGGGACAATCCTACGAGCAGTACTTC
CDR3aa: CASSLGLGQSYEQYF

abundance: NA
v_gene: TRBV7-3
j_gene: TRBJ2-7
d_gene: TRBD2
CDR3nt: TGTGCCAGCAGCTTAATCGCGGGAGATGGGGAGCAGTACTTC
CDR3aa: CASSLIAGDGEQYF

abundance: few
v_gene: TRBV18
j_gene: TRBJ2-3
d_gene: NA
CDR3nt: TGTGCCAGCTCAAACCACCAAGGGGATACGCAGTATTTT
CDR3aa: CASSNHQGDTQYF

abundance: NA
v_gene: TRBV28
j_gene: TRBJ1-4
d_gene: NA
CDR3nt: TGTGCCAGCAGTTTAGGCAGGGTCGGACTGTTTTTT
CDR3aa: CASSLGRVGLFF

abundance: NA
v_gene: TRBV3-2
j_gene: TRBJ1-5
d_gene: NA
CDR3nt: TGTGCCAGCAGCCTCGATCTGGGGGGCAGCAATCAGCCCCAGCATTTT
CDR3aa: CASSLDLGGSNQPQHF

abundance: few
v_gene: TRBV18
j_gene: TRBJ1-5
d_gene: NA
CDR3nt: TGTGCCAGCTCACCGGCGAGGGGGACAAGGGAGCCCCAGCATTTT
CDR3aa: CASSPARGTREPQHF

abundance: many
v_gene: TRBV28
j_gene: TRBJ2-3
d_gene: NA
CDR3nt: TGTGCCAGCAGCTTAGATACGCAGTATTTT
CDR3aa: CASSLDTQYF

abundance: NA
v_gene: TRBV20-1
j_gene: TRBJ1-1
d_gene: TRBD1
CDR3nt: TGCAGTGCCGACAGGGGGCGAACCCTGAACACTGAAGCTTTCTTT
CDR3aa: CSADRGRTLNTEAFF

abundance: NA
v_gene: TRBV27
j_gene: TRBJ2-5
d_gene: NA
CDR3nt: TGTGCCAGCAGTCTAACCCGGCCAGGGTTGGGAGAGACCCAGTACTTC
CDR3aa: CASSLTRPGLGETQYF

abundance: many
v_gene: TRBV27
j_gene: TRBJ2-3
d_gene: TRBD2
CDR3nt: TGTGCCAGCAGTTTTGGCGGGGGGCCTACAGATACGCAGTATTTT
CDR3aa: CASSFGGGPTDTQYF

abundance: many
v_gene: TRBV20-1
j_gene: TRBJ2-7
d_gene: NA
CDR3nt: TGCAGTGCTAGAGATTGGGCAGGAATCTCCTACGAGCAGTACTTC
CDR3aa: CSARDWAGISYEQYF

abundance: few
v_gene: TRBV20-1
j_gene: TRBJ2-1
d_gene: TRBD1
CDR3nt: TGCAGTGCTACCGGGACAGGGGGCATCGATGAGCAGTTCTTC
CDR3aa: CSATGTGGIDEQFF

abundance: few
v_gene: TRBV4-1
j_gene: TRBJ1-5
d_gene: NA
CDR3nt: TGCGCCAGCAGCCAGAGGTCAGTCAATCAGCCCCAGCATTTT
CDR3aa: CASSQRSVNQPQHF

abundance: many
v_gene: TRBV7-9
j_gene: TRBJ2-3
d_gene: NA
CDR3nt: TGTGCCAGCAGACTCCAGGAGTCCAGCACAGATACGCAGTATTTT
CDR3aa: CASRLQESSTDTQYF

abundance: many
v_gene: TRBV12-3/TRBV12-4
j_gene: TRBJ2-5
d_gene: TRBD2
CDR3nt: TGTGCCAGTTCAGAGGCGGCGGGAGAAGAGACCCAGTACTTC
CDR3aa: CASSEAAGEETQYF

abundance: many
v_gene: TRBV2
j_gene: TRBJ2-7
d_gene: NA
CDR3nt: TGTGCCAGCAGTGGGCGGCTAGCAGGCGAGCAGTACTTC
CDR3aa: CASSGRLAGEQYF

abundance: NA
v_gene: TRBV4-1
j_gene: TRBJ2-6
d_gene: NA
CDR3nt: TGCGCCAGCAGCCAAGATTGGGGGAACTCTGGGGCCAACGTCCTGACTTTC
CDR3aa: CASSQDWGNSGANVLTF

abundance: NA
v_gene: TRBV6-5
j_gene: TRBJ1-2
d_gene: NA
CDR3nt: TGTGCCAGCAGTTTAGACGACAACGATGGCTACACCTTC
CDR3aa: CASSLDDNDGYTF

abundance: many
v_gene: TRBV7-2
j_gene: TRBJ2-7
d_gene: NA
CDR3nt: TGTGCCAGCAGCCTCCCAAGCGGGCTCCCCTCCTACGAGCAGTACTTC
CDR3aa: CASSLPSGLPSYEQYF

abundance: many
v_gene: TRBV12-3/TRBV12-4
j_gene: TRBJ2-7
d_gene: TRBD2
CDR3nt: TGTGCCAGCAGTGAATGGGGACGGGGGGGCACCTACGAGCAGTACTTC
CDR3aa: CASSEWGRGGTYEQYF

abundance: few
v_gene: TRBV6-5
j_gene: TRBJ1-5
d_gene: NA
CDR3nt: TGTGCCAGCAGTTACGGCAGCCATGGGCTCCAGCATTTT
CDR3aa: CASSYGSHGLQHF

abundance: few
v_gene: TRBV27
j_gene: TRBJ2-6
d_gene: TRBD1
CDR3nt: TGTGCCAGCAGTTTACGGAGGACAGGGTTGGCTGGGGCCAACGTCCTGACTTTC
CDR3aa: CASSLRRTGLAGANVLTF

abundance: NA
v_gene: TRBV19
j_gene: TRBJ2-6
d_gene: NA
CDR3nt: TGTGCCAGCGTATTAGGAGATCCTGGGGCCAACGTCCTGACTTTC
CDR3aa: CASVLGDPGANVLTF

abundance: few
v_gene: TRBV10-2
j_gene: TRBJ1-6
d_gene: NA
CDR3nt: TGCGCCAGCAGTGAGCTTATACAGTACAATTCACCCCTCCACTTT
CDR3aa: CASSELIQYNSPLHF